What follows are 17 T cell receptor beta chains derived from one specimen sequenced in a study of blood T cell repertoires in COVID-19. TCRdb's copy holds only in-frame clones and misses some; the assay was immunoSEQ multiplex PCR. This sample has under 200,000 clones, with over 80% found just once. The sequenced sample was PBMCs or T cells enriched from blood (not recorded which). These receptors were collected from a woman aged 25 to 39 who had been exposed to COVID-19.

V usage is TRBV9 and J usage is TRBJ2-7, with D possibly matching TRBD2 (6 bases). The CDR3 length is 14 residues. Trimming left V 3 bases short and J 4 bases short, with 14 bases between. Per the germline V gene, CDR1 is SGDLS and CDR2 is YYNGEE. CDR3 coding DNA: TGTGCCAGCAGCGGACCGGAGGGGATATACGAGCAGTACTTC. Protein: CASSGPEGIYEQYF. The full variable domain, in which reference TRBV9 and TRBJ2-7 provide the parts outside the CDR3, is DSGVTQTPKHLITATGQRVTLRCSPRSGDLSVYWYQQSLDQGLQFLIQYYNGEERAKGNILERFSAQQFPDLHSELNLSSLELGDSALYFCASSGPEGIYEQYFGPGTRLTVT.

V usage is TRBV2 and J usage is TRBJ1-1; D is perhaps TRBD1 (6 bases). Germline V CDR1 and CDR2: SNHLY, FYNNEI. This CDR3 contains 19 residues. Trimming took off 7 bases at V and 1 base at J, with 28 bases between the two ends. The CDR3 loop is CASKQGLIISDSQNTEAFF. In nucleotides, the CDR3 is TGTGCCAGCAAGCAGGGTTTGATCATCTCGGACAGCCAGAACACTGAAGCTTTCTTT.

CDR3: CASSRTGGSGANVLTF. CDR3 in DNA: TGTGCCAGTAGCCGGACAGGGGGCTCTGGGGCCAACGTCCTGACTTTC. The chain recombines TRBV19 with TRBJ2-6; 10 bases map to TRBD1. The ends lost 6 bases at V and 0 bases at J; junction bases unmatched: 2. The CDR3 covers 16 residues. Germline V gives CDR1 LNHDA, CDR2 SQIVND (reference sequence).

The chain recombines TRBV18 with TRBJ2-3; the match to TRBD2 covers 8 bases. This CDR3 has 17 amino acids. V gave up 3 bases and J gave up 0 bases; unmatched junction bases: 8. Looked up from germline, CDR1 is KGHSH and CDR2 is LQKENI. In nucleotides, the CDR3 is TGTGCCAGCTCACCGATAACTAGCGGATCTAGCACAGATACGCAGTATTTT. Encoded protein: CASSPITSGSSTDTQYF.

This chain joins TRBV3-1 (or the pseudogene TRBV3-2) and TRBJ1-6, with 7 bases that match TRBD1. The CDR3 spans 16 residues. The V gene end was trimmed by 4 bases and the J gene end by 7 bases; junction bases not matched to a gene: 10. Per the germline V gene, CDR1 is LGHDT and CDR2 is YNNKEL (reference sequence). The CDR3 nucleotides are TGTGCCAGCAGCCGTAGGACAGGAGACAAAAATTCACCCCTCCACTTT. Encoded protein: CASSRRTGDKNSPLHF.

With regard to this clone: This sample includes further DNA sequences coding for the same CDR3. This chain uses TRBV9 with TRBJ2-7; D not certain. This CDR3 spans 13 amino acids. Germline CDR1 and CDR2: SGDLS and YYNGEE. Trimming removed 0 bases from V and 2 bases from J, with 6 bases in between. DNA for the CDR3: TGTGCCAGCAGCGTAGGGGCAACCTACGAGCAGTACTTC. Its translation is CASSVGATYEQYF. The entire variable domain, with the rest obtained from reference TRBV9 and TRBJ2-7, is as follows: DSGVTQTPKHLITATGQRVTLRCSPRSGDLSVYWYQQSLDQGLQFLIQYYNGEERAKGNILERFSAQQFPDLHSELNLSSLELGDSALYFCASSVGATYEQYFGPGTRLTVT.

CDR3 nucleotide sequence: TGTGCCAGCAGCGCGCCCCGAGGACAAGACAATGAGCAGTTCTTC. Translated, it gives CASSAPRGQDNEQFF. The chain is built from TRBV9 and TRBJ2-1; possibly TRBD1 for D (5 bases). V was pared by 3 bases and J by 5 bases, with 15 bases between. The CDR3 spans 15 residues. From germline, CDR1 is SGDLS and CDR2 YYNGEE. Based on the CDR3 plus reference TRBV9 and TRBJ2-1, the full variable domain is DSGVTQTPKHLITATGQRVTLRCSPRSGDLSVYWYQQSLDQGLQFLIQYYNGEERAKGNILERFSAQQFPDLHSELNLSSLELGDSALYFCASSAPRGQDNEQFFGPGTRLTVL.

This CDR3 reads CASGIRYVFGGYTF. DNA for the CDR3: TGTGCCAGCGGTATCCGGTACGTTTTTGGTGGCTACACCTTC. The rearrangement links TRBV6-5 to TRBJ1-2; D is uncertain. The germline V gene encodes CDR1 MNHEY and CDR2 SVGAGI. V was trimmed by 8 bases and J by 7 bases, leaving 20 bases between them. This CDR3 has 14 amino acids.

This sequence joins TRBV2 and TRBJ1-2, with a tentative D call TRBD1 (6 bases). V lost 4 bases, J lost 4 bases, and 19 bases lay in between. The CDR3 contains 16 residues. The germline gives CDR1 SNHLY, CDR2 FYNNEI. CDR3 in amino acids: CASSAPSDRSSYGYTF. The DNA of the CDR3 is TGTGCCAGCAGTGCTCCCTCAGACAGGTCGTCCTATGGCTACACCTTC.

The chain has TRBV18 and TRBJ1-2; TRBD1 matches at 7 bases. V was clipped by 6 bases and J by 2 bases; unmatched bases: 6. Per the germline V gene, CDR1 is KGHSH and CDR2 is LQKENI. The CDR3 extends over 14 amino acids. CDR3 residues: CASSPGQTNYGYTF. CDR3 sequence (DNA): TGTGCCAGCTCCCCGGGACAGACCAACTATGGCTACACCTTC.

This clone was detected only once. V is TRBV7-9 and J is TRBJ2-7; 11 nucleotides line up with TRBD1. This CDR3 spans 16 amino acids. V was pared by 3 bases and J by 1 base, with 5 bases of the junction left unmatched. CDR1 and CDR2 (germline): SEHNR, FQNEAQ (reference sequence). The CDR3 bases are TGTGCCAGCAGCTTCCACCGGGACAGGGGGTCCTACGAGCAGTACTTC. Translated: CASSFHRDRGSYEQYF.

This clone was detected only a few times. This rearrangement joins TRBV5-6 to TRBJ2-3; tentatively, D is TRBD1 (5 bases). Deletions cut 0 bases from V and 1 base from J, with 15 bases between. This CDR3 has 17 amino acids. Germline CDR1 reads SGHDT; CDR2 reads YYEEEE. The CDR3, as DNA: TGTGCCAGCAGCTTGGCCCTCAGGGAAGTAGGCACAGATACGCAGTATTTT. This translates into CASSLALREVGTDTQYF.

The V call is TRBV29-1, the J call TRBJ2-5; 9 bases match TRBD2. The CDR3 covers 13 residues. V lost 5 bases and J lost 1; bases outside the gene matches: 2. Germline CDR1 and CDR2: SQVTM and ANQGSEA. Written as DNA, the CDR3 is TGCAGCGTTATTAGCGGGGGCCAAGAGACCCAGTACTTC. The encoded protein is CSVISGGQETQYF.

CDR3 DNA sequence: TGTGCCAGCAGTCAGGACAGCGACTTCGGCTACACCTTC. Residues: CASSQDSDFGYTF. V and J are TRBV12-3 or TRBV12-4 and TRBJ1-2, with a possible D match to TRBD1 (6 bases). The CDR3 runs 13 residues. Trimming took 5 bases from V and 8 from J, leaving 15 bases between them.

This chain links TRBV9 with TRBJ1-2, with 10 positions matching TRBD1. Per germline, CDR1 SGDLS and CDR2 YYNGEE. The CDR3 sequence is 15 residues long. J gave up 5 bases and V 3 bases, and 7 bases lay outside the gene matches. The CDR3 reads CASSGGSGQGYGYTF. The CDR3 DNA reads TGTGCCAGCAGCGGAGGTTCGGGACAGGGGTATGGCTACACCTTC.

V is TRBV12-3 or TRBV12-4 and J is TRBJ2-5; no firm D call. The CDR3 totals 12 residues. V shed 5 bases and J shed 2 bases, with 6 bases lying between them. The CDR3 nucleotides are TGTGCCAGCAGTGAGCTACAAGAGACCCAGTACTTC. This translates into CASSELQETQYF.

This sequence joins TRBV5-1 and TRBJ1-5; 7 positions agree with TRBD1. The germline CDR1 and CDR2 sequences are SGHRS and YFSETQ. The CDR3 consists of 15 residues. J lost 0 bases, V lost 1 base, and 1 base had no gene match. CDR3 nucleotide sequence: TGCGCCAGCAGCTTGACAGGGGATAGCAATCAGCCCCAGCATTTT. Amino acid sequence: CASSLTGDSNQPQHF.